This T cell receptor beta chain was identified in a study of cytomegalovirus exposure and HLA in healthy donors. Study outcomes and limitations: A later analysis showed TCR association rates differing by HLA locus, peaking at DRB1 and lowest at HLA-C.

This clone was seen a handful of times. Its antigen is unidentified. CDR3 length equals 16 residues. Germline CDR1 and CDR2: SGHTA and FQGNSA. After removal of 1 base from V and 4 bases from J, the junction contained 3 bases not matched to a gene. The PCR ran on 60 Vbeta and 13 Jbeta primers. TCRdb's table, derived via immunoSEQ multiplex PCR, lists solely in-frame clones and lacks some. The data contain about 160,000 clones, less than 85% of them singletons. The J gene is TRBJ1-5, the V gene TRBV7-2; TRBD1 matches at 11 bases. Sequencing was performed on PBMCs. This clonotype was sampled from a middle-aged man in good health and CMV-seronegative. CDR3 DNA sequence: TGTGCCAGCAGCTTAGACGGGACAGGGGGGAATCAGCCCCAGCATTTT. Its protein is CASSLDGTGGNQPQHF.